This is a list of T cell receptor beta chains from one sample in a study of beta chain features in type 1 diabetes. The table came from immunoSEQ multiplex PCR; TCRdb's copy has only in-frame clones and leaves some out. The sample holds about 900,000 clones, 15% to 20% seen once. The sample taken for sequencing was naive CD4+ T cells from blood. All receptors derive from a woman under 30 in good health. CDR3s include the opening cysteine and the closing phenylalanine or tryptophan. A D gene is named only where the DNA matches it firmly.

cdr3_aa: CASTETGNTEAFF; v_call: TRBV6-1; d_call: -; j_call: TRBJ1-1; cdr3_length: 13
cdr3_aa: CASSPGLPNEKLFF; v_call: TRBV18; d_call: -; j_call: TRBJ1-4; cdr3_length: 14
cdr3_aa: CASKTDRGSSATDTQYF; v_call: TRBV28; d_call: TRBD1; j_call: TRBJ2-3; cdr3_length: 17
cdr3_aa: CANTPWEASNEKLFF; v_call: TRBV7-9; d_call: -; j_call: TRBJ1-4; cdr3_length: 15
cdr3_aa: CASTGGLVHYNEQFF; v_call: TRBV2; d_call: TRBD2; j_call: TRBJ2-1; cdr3_length: 15
cdr3_aa: CASSLRADGETQYF; v_call: TRBV5-1; d_call: -; j_call: TRBJ2-5; cdr3_length: 14
cdr3_aa: CASSFDRVGTDTQYF; v_call: TRBV28; d_call: -; j_call: TRBJ2-3; cdr3_length: 15
cdr3_aa: CASSLLGSQLGLEQFF; v_call: TRBV7-2; d_call: -; j_call: TRBJ2-1; cdr3_length: 16
cdr3_aa: CATRTQGPDEKLFF; v_call: TRBV15; d_call: -; j_call: TRBJ1-4; cdr3_length: 14
cdr3_aa: CASSSRGLVELFF; v_call: TRBV28; d_call: TRBD1; j_call: TRBJ2-2; cdr3_length: 13